Listed below are T cell receptor beta chains from one sample, sequenced in a study of cytomegalovirus exposure and HLA in healthy donors. The assay was immunoSEQ multiplex PCR, and TCRdb's table has in-frame clones only and misses some. The sample gives about 220,000 clones, 82% of which show up once; 5.4% is in the top ten. Sequences were obtained from PBMCs. Receptor source: a woman aged 40 to 55 in good health and CMV-seropositive. The CDR3 runs from the conserved cysteine through the conserved F or W. The D gene is left open where the match is weak. Clone size is shown for a subset of rows, as once, few, many or a class of expanded clone.

v_gene	len	j_gene	d_gene	abundance	CDR3nt	CDR3aa
TRBV4-1	16	TRBJ2-1	NA	NA	TGCGCCAGCAGCCCAACTTCCGAGAGCTCCTACAATGAGCAGTTCTTC	CASSPTSESSYNEQFF
TRBV10-3	17	TRBJ2-3	TRBD2	few	TGTGCCATCAGTGAGACGGGTAGCGGGGGGGCTTCAGATACGCAGTATTTT	CAISETGSGGASDTQYF
TRBV5-6	15	TRBJ2-1	NA	NA	TGTGCCAGCAGCTTGAATATACGGAGTTATTATGAGCAGTTCTTC	CASSLNIRSYYEQFF
TRBV10-3	15	TRBJ2-7	NA	NA	TGTGCCACCAGCTTTAAGGGGGATGGATCCTACGAGCAGTACTTC	CATSFKGDGSYEQYF
TRBV30	13	TRBJ2-1	TRBD1	NA	TGTGCCTGGGGACAGGGAATCTACAATGAGCAGTTCTTC	CAWGQGIYNEQFF
TRBV2	14	TRBJ2-5	TRBD1	NA	TGTGCCAGCAGATGGACAGGGGGCCAAGAGACCCAGTACTTC	CASRWTGGQETQYF
TRBV11-2	17	TRBJ2-3	TRBD2	NA	TGTGCCAGCAGCCCCCGGACTAGCGGGGCGATGGCAGATACGCAGTATTTT	CASSPRTSGAMADTQYF
TRBV9	15	TRBJ2-1	NA	few	TGTGCCAGCAGCGTAGTGGGGGGCTCCTACAATGAGCAGTTCTTC	CASSVVGGSYNEQFF
TRBV5-6	14	TRBJ1-6	NA	NA	TGTGCCAGCAGTCGGTACTCCTATAATTCACCCCTCCACTTT	CASSRYSYNSPLHF
TRBV7-2	16	TRBJ2-1	TRBD2	NA	TGTGCCAGCAGCTTAGGAGGGACTAGCTCTTACAATGAGCAGTTCTTC	CASSLGGTSSYNEQFF
TRBV18	13	TRBJ2-7	TRBD1	NA	TGTGCCAGCTCACCCCACGACAGGGGCGAGCAGTACTTC	CASSPHDRGEQYF
TRBV7-3	14	TRBJ2-1	TRBD2	NA	TGTGCCAGCAGCCCGACCCCTCTAGCGGGAAAGCAGTTCTTC	CASSPTPLAGKQFF